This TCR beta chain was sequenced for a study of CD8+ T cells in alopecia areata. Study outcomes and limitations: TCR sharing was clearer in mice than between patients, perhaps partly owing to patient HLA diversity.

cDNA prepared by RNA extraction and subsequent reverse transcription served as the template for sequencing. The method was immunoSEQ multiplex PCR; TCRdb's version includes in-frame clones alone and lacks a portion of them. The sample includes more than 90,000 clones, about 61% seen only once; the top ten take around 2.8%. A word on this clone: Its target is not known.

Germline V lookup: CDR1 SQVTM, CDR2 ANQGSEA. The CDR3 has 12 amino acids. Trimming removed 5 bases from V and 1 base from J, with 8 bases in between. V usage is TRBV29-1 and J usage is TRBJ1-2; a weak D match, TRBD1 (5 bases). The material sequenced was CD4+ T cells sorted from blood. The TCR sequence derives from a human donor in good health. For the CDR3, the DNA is TGCAGCGTTTGGGACGGTAACTATGGCTACACCTTC. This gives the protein CSVWDGNYGYTF.